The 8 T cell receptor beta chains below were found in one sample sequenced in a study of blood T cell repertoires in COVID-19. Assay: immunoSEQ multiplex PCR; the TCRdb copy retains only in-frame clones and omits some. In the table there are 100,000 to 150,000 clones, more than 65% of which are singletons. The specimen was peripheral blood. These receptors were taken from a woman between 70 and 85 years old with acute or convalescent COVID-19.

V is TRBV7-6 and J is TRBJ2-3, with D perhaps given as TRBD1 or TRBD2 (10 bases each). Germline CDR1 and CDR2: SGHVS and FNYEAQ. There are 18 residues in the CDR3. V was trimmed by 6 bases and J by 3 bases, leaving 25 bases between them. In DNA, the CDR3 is TGTGCCAGCAGTCGGACAGGGGGTGGTAGCGGGAGGACAGATACGCAGTATTTT. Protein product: CASSRTGGGSGRTDTQYF. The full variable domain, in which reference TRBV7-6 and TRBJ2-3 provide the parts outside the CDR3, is GAGVSQSPRYKVTKRGQDVALRCDPISGHVSLYWYRQALGQGPEFLTYFNYEAQQDKSGLPNDRFSAERPEGSISTLTIQRTEQRDSAMYRCASSRTGGGSGRTDTQYFGPGTRLTVL.

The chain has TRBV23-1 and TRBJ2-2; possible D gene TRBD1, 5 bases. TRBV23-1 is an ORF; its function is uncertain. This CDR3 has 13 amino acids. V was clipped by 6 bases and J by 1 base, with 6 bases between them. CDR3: CASRGQNTGELFF. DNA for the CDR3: TGCGCCAGCAGAGGACAGAACACCGGGGAGCTGTTTTTT.

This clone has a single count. This CDR3 is CASSYGEAYGYTF. CDR3 sequence (DNA): TGTGCCAGCAGTTACGGGGAGGCCTATGGCTACACCTTC. The chain combines TRBV12-3 or TRBV12-4 with TRBJ1-2; D remains unclear. The V end was cut by 4 bases, the J end by 4 bases, with 10 bases between. The CDR3 length is 13 residues.

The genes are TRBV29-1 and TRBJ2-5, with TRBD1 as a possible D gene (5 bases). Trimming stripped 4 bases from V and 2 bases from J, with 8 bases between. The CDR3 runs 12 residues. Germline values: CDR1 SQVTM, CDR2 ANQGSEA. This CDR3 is CSVVGQQETQYF. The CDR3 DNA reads TGCAGCGTTGTGGGGCAGCAAGAGACCCAGTACTTC.

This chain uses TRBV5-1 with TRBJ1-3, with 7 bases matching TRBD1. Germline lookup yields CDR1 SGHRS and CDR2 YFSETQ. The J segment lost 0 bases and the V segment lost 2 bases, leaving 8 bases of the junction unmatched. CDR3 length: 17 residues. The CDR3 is CASSLDETGSSGNTIYF. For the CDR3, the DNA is TGCGCCAGCAGCTTAGATGAGACAGGGAGCTCTGGAAACACCATATATTTT.

CDR3 DNA sequence: TGTGCCAGCAGCCCGTCGGACAGTTCCTACGAGCAGTACTTC. Translating gives CASSPSDSSYEQYF. V is TRBV7-2 and J is TRBJ2-7, with D possibly matching TRBD1 (6 bases). V gave up 5 bases and J gave up 1 base, with 12 bases separating them. The CDR3 covers 14 residues. Germline V lookup: CDR1 SGHTA, CDR2 FQGNSA.

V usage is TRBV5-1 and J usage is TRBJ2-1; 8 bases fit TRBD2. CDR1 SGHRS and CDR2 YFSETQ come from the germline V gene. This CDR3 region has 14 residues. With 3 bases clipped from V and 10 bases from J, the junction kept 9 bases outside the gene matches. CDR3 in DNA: TGCGCCAGCAGCTCGAATTCAGCGGGAGAAGAGCAGTTCTTC. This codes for CASSSNSAGEEQFF.

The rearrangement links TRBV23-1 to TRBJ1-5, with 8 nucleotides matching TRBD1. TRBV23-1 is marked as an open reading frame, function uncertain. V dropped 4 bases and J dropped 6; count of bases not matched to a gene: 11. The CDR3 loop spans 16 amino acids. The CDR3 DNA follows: TGCGCCAGCAGTCTTATCCGTAGACAGGGGATTCAGCCCCAGCATTTT. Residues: CASSLIRRQGIQPQHF.